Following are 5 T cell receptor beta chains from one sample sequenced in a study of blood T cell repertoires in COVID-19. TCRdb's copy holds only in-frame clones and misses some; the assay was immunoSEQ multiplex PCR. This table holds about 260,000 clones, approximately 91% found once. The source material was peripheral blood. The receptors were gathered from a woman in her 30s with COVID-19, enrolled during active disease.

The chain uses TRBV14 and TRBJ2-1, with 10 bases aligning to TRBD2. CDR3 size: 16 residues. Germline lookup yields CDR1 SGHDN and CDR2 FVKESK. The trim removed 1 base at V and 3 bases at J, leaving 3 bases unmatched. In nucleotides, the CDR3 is TGTGCCAGCAGCCAAGCGAGACTAGCGGGCTACAATGAGCAGTTCTTC. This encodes CASSQARLAGYNEQFF. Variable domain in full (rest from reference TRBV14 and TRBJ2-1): EAGVTQFPSHSVIEKGQTVTLRCDPISGHDNLYWYRRVMGKEIKFLLHFVKESKQDESGMPNNRFLAERTGGTYSTLKVQPAELEDSGVYFCASSQARLAGYNEQFFGPGTRLTVL.

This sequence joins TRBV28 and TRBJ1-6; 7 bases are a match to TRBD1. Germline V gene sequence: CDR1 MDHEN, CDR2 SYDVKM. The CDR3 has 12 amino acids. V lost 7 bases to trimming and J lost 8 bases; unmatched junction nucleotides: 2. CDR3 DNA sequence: TGTGCCAGCAATACAGGGGATTCACCCCTCCACTTT. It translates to CASNTGDSPLHF.

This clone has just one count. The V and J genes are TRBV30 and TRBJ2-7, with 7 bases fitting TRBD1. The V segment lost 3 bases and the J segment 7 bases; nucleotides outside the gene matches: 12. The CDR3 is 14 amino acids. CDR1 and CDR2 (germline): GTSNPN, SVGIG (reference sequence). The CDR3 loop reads CAWSPLTGIGEQYF. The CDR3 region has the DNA TGTGCCTGGAGCCCCTTGACAGGGATCGGGGAGCAGTACTTC.

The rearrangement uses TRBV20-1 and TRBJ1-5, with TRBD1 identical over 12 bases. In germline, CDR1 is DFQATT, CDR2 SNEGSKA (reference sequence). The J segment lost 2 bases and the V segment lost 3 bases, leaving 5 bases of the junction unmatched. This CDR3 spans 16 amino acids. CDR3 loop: CSASMGQGARNQPQHF. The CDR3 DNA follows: TGCAGTGCTAGTATGGGACAGGGGGCTCGCAATCAGCCCCAGCATTTT.

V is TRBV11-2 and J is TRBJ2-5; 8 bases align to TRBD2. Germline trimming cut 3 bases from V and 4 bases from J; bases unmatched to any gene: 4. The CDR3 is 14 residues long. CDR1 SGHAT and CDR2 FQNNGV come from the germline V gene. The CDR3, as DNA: TGTGCCAGCAGCTTGAGGCTAGCGGGAGAGACCCAGTACTTC. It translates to CASSLRLAGETQYF. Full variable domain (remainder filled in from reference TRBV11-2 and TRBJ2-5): EAGVAQSPRYKIIEKRQSVAFWCNPISGHATLYWYQQILGQGPKLLIQFQNNGVVDDSQLPKDRFSAERLKGVDSTLKIQPAKLEDSAVYLCASSLRLAGETQYFGPGTRLLVL.